Given below is one TCR beta chain in context. This clonotype was counted many times. No cognate antigen has been identified for it. Per-nucleotide qualities are absent, and no much larger clonotype sits a single base away. This sample is drawn from a study of T cells in Graves' hyperthyroidism and ophthalmopathy (dated by TCRdb to between 2017 and 2020). Study-level background: Peripheral blood was sampled at the time of initial diagnosis, prior to any treatment. In roughly six Graves' hyperthyroidism patients, the study also compared T-cell repertoires from thyroid tissue with T-cell repertoires from blood. Once sampling was done, hyperthyroidism patients were given methimazole at a starting dose of 30 mg daily, whereas ophthalmopathy patients were given high-dose intravenous methylprednisolone. To identify TCR V-J signatures that set the groups apart, the researchers used a discovery cohort of about a hundred patients, made up of some 41 with Graves' ophthalmopathy and about 55 with stable Graves' hyperthyroidism. The 75 to 100 discovery patients were divided at random into training and test sets in a 7:3 ratio. Prospective prediction of ophthalmopathy was tested in an independent validation cohort of fewer than 20 hyperthyroidism patients and around 16 patients who later progressed to ophthalmopathy. The paper describes TCR Vbeta CDR3 sequencing of 120 to 150 peripheral blood samples, made up of some 40 ophthalmopathy patients, around 78 hyperthyroidism patients and roughly 17 progressor patients. General study outcomes and caveats: In validation, progression to ophthalmopathy was predicted by the model with roughly 71% sensitivity and approximately 78% specificity, a median of approximately 6.5 months before onset. Ophthalmopathy was separated from stable hyperthyroidism by a 13 V-J signature model, with around 90% sensitivity and 81% to 82% specificity obtained in cross-validation and 80%/75% obtained in testing. Most expanded thyroid clonotypes (frequency above 0.001) were also detected in blood, a finding suggesting that blood repertoires may reflect thyroid immune responses. Sample size was not statistically predetermined, and blinding of investigators to group allocation was not performed.

The CDR3 measures 14 amino acids from cysteine to phenylalanine. The kept DNA is CDR3 alone, 42 bases in frame from the first base. Cut back by 8 bases and 0 bases, the V and J ends lie 11 bases apart. Ophthalmopathy patients had moderately to severely active disease, with a Clinical Activity Score of 3 or more, a NOSPECS grade of 4 or more, and a disease duration of less than 3 months. Patients with uncontrolled infections, other autoimmune diseases, pregnancy or lactation were excluded. Diagnoses were based on clinical symptoms, serum thyroxine and TRAb, thyroid ultrasound and orbital computed tomography. PBMCs were isolated from 7.5 to 10 ml of fresh peripheral blood by Ficoll-Paque density gradient centrifugation. Trizol reagent was used to extract total RNA, and RNA quality was then checked on an Agilent 2100 Bioanalyzer. Amplification of TCR beta CDR3 regions was carried out from RNA transcripts. A first-round RT-PCR of the TCR CDR3 used the HTBI primer set with the Qiagen OneStep RT-PCR kit. A second multiplex PCR round built the libraries, followed by size selection and purification. Paired-end sequencing of the libraries was performed with 100 bp reads on an Illumina HiSeq2000. In the paper's pipeline: SOAPnuke was used to process the raw data, throwing out any read that contained adapters or uncalled bases, had a mean Phred below 15, or lacked an exact constant-primer or identifier match. High-quality paired reads were merged using COPE v1.2.5, and each unique nucleotide sequence was defined as a clonotype. Clonotypes were aligned to IMGT TRBV, TRBD and TRBJ reference segments using MiTCR v1.1. The analysis was restricted to V-J combinations with a frequency above 0.0001, which together covered 99% to 99.2% of the repertoires. The TCS score was defined as the ratio of F50 (clonal expansion) to E x V (chaos), calculated using BLOSUM62-based TCRdist between CDR3 peptides within each V-J. Welch's t-statistics and random forest reduced 500 to 650 V-J features to around 14, which were used in a naive Bayes classifier (R e1071). The similarity between thyroid and blood repertoires was quantified using the Morisita-Horn index. The public sequencing data were trimmed at Q25 with fastp and processed into clonotypes with MiXCR by TCRdb, which kept only in-frame beta chains. When rows share a CDR3 protein, they turn into one entry using the most common DNA and genes. TCRdb's processing, not the study's, gives the V and J calls here. Present in this sample are fewer than 750,000 distinct CDR3 sequences, over 12% of which were seen just once. Around 4.5% of the sample is taken by the ten largest.

What was sequenced was blood. The receptor's source is a woman aged 40 to 49 with Graves' ophthalmopathy. Recombination connected TRBV12-3 or TRBV12-4 to TRBJ1-3; a tentative D match to TRBD1 spans 6 bases. Here the CDR3 is given as CASGGRSSGNTIYF. The nucleotides are TGTGCCAGCGGGGGGCGTTCCTCTGGAAACACCATATATTTT.